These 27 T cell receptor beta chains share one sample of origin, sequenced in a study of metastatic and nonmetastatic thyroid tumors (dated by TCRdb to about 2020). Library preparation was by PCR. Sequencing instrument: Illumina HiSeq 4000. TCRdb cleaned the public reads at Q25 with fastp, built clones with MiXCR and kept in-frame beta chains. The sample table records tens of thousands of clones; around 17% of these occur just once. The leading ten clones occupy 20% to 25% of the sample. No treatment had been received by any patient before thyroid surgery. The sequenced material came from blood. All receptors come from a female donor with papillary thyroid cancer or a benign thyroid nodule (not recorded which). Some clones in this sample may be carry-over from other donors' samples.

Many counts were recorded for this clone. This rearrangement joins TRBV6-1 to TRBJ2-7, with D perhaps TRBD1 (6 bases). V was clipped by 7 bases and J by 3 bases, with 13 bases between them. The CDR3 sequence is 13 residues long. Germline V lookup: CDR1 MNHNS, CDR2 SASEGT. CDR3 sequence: CASTRQDDYEQYF. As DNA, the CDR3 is TGTGCCAGCACCCGACAGGACGACTACGAGCAGTACTTC.

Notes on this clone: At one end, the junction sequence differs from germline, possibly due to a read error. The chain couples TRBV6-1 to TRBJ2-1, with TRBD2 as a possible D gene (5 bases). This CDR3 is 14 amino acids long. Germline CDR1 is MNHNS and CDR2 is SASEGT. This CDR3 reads CASRFSVPYNEQFF. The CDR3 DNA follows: TGTGCCAGCAGGTTTAGCGTGCCATACAACGAGCAGTTCTTC.

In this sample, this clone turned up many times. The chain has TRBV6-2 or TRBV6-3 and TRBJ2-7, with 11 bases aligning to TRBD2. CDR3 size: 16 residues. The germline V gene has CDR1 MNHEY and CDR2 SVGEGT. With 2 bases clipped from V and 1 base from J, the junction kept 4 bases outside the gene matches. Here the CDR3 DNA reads TGTGCCAGCAGTTACGGTCTAGCGGGAGGTTCCTACGAGCAGTACTTC. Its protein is CASSYGLAGGSYEQYF.

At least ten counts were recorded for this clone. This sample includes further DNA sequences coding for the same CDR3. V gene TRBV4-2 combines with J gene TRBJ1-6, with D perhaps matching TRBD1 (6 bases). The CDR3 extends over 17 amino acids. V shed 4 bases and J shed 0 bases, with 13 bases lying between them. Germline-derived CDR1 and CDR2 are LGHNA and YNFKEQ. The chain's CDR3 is CASSPGTDSSYNSPLHF. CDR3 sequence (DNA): TGTGCCAGCAGCCCAGGGACGGACAGCTCCTATAATTCACCCCTCCACTTT.

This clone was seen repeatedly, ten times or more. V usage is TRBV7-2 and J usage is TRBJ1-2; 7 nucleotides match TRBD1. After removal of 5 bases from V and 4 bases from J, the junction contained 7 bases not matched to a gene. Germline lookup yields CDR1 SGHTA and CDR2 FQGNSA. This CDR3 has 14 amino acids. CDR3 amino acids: CASSPRTGFYGYTF. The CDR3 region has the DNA TGTGCCAGCAGCCCCCGGACAGGATTCTATGGCTACACCTTC.

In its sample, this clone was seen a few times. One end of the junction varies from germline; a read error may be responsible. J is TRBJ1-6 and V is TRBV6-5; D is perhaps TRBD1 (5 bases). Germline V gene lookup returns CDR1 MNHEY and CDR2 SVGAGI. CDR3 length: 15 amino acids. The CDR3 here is CASSYSTVRISPIHF. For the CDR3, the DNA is TGTGCCAGCAGTTACTCGACAGTGAGGATTTCACCCATCCACTTT.

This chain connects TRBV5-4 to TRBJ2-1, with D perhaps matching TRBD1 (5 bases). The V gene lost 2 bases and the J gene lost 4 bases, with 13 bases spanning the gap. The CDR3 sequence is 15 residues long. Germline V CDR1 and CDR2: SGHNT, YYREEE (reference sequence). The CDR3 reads CASSLTQARYNEQFF. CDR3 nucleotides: TGTGCCAGCAGCTTAACACAGGCGAGGTACAATGAGCAGTTCTTC.

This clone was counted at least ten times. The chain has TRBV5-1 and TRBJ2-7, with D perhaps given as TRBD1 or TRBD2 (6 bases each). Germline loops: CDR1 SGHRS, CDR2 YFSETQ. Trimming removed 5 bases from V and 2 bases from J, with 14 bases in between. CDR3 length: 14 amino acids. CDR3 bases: TGCGCCAGCAGGGGGGGCCCGACGACCTACGAGCAGTACTTC. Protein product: CASRGGPTTYEQYF.

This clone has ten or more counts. For the CDR3, the DNA is TGTGCCAGCAGCTGGGCCGGGGATGGCTACACCTTC. It codes for CASSWAGDGYTF. The genes are TRBV7-9 and TRBJ1-2; D ambiguous. This CDR3 spans 12 amino acids. V was clipped by 4 bases and J by 6 bases, with 9 bases between them. Germline V gene sequence: CDR1 SEHNR, CDR2 FQNEAQ (reference sequence).

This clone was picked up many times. The CDR3 nucleotides are TGTGCCAGCAGCTTTTTAGACAGGCAAAGTGGGGGACTGTTTTTT. This gives the protein CASSFLDRQSGGLFF. This chain joins TRBV5-6 and TRBJ1-4; a possible D gene is TRBD1 (6 bases). Germline assignment: CDR1 SGHDT and CDR2 YYEEEE. Trimming removed 2 bases from V and 13 bases from J, with 21 bases in between. This CDR3 spans 15 amino acids.

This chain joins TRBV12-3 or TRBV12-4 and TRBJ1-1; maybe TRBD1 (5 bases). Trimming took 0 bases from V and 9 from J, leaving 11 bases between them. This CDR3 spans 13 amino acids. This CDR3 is CASSLARGNQAFF. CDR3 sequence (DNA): TGTGCCAGCAGTTTAGCTAGGGGAAATCAAGCTTTCTTT.

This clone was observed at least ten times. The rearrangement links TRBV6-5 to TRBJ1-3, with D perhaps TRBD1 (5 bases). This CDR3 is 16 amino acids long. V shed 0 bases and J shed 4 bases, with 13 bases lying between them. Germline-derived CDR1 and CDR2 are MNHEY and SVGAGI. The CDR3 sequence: CASSYSIGVRGNTIYF. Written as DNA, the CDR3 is TGTGCCAGCAGTTACTCCATAGGGGTTCGGGGAAACACCATATATTTT.

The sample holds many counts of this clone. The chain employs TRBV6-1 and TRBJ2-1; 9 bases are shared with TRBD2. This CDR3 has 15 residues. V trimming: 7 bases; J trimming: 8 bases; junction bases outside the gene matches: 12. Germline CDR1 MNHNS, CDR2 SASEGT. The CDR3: CASNSGAGGLHEQFF. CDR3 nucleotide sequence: TGTGCCAGCAATTCGGGCGCGGGAGGGCTCCATGAGCAGTTCTTC.

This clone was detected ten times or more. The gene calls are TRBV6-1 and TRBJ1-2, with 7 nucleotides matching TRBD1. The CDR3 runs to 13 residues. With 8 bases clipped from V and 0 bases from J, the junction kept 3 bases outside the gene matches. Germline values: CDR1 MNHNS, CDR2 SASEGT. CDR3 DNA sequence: TGTGCCAGCCGGACAGGATCTAACTATGGCTACACCTTC. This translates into CASRTGSNYGYTF.

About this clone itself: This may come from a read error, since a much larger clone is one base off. CDR3 nucleotides: TGTGCCAGCAGCTCGGGACATGCGGGCTACGAGCAGTACTTC. It yields the protein CASSSGHAGYEQYF. V usage is TRBV5-6 and J usage is TRBJ2-7; D possibly corresponds to TRBD1 (6 bases). The V gene lost 3 bases and the J gene lost 3 bases, with 13 bases spanning the gap. This CDR3 is built from 14 residues. Germline CDR1 SGHDT, CDR2 YYEEEE.

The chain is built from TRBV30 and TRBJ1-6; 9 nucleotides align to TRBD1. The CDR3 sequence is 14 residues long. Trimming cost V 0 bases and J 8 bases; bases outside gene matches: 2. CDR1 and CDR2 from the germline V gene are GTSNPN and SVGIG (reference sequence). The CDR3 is CAWSVQGADSPLHF. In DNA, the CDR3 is TGTGCCTGGAGTGTACAGGGGGCTGATTCACCCCTCCACTTT.

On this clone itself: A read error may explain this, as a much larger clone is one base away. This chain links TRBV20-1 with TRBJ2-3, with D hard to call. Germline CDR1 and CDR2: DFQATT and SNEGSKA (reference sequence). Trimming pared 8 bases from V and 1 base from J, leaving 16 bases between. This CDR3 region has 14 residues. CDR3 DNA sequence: TGCAGTAGTTCCCACCACCAGGGCACAGATACGCAGTATTTT. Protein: CSSSHHQGTDTQYF.

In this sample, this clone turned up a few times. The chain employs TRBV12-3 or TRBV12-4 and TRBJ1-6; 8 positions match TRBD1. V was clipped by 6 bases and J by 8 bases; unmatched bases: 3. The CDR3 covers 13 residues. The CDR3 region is CASRDREDSPLHF. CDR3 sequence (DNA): TGTGCCAGCAGGGACAGGGAAGATTCACCCCTCCACTTT.

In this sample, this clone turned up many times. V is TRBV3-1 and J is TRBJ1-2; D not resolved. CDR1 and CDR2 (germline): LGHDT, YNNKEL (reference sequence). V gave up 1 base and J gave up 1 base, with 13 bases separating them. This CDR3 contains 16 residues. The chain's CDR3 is CASSQGWNLHNYGYTF. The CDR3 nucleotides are TGTGCCAGCAGCCAAGGGTGGAACTTGCATAACTATGGCTACACCTTC. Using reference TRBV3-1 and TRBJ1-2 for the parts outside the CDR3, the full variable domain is DTAVSQTPKYLVTQMGNDKSIKCEQNLGHDTMYWYKQDSKKFLKIMFSYNNKELIINETVPNRFSPKSPDKAHLNLHINSLELGDSAVYFCASSQGWNLHNYGYTFGSGTRLTVV.

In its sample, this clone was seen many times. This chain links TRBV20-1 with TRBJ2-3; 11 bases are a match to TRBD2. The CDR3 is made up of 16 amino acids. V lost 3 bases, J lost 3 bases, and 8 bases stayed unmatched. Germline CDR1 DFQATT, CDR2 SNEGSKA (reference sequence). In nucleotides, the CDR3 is TGCAGTGCTAGTTCCCCCACTAGCGGGAGTACAGATACGCAGTATTTT. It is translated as CSASSPTSGSTDTQYF.

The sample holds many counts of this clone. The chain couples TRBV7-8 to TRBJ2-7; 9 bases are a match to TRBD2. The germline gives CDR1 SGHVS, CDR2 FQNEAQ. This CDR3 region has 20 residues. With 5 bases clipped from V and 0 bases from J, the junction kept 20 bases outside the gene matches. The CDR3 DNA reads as TGTGCCAGCAGCATGACTCTGACTAGCGGACGGGAGGCTCGCTCCTACGAGCAGTACTTC. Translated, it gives CASSMTLTSGREARSYEQYF.

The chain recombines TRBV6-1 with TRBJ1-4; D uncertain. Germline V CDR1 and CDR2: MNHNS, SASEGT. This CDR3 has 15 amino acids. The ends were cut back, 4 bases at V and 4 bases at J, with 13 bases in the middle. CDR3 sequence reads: CASSGFTGLNEKLFF. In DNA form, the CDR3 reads TGTGCCAGCAGTGGATTTACCGGGCTTAATGAAAAACTGTTTTTT.

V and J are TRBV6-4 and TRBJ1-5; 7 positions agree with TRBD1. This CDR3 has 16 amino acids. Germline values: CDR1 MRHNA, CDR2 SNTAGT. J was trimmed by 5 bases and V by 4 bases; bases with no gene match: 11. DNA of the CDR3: TGTGCCAGCAGTGTCTATGACAGGGATATCGATCAGCCCCAGCATTTT. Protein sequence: CASSVYDRDIDQPQHF.

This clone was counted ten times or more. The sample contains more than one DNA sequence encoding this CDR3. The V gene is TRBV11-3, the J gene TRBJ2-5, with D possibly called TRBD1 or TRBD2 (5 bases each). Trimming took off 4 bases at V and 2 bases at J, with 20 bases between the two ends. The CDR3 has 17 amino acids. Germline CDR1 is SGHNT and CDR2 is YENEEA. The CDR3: CASSSPGITGPQETQYF. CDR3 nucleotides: TGTGCCAGCAGCTCCCCCGGGATAACGGGGCCACAAGAGACCCAGTACTTC.

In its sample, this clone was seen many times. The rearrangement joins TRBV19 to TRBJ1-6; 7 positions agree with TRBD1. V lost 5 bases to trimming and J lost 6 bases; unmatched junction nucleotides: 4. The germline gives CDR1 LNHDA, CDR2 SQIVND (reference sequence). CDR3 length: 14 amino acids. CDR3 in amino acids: CASSRDSFNSPLHF. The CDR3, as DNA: TGTGCCAGTAGTCGGGACAGCTTTAATTCACCCCTCCACTTT.

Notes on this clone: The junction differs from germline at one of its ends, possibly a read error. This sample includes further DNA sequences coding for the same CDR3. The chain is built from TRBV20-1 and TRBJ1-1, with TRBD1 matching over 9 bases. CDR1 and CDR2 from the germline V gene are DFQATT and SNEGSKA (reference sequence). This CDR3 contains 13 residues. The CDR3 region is CSAWTGANTEAFF. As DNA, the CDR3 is TGCAGTGCTTGGACAGGGGCGAACACTGAAGCCTTCTTT.

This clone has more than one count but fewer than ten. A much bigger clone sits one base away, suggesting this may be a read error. CDR3 protein: CASSPRAGGFTEVFF. CDR3 DNA: TGTGCCAGCAGCCCCCGGGCAGGGGGTTTCACTGAAGTTTTCTTT. This rearrangement joins TRBV6-1 to TRBJ1-1, with 7 bases lining up with TRBD1. This CDR3 comprises 15 residues. Germline V gives CDR1 MNHNS, CDR2 SASEGT.